A selection of T cell receptor beta chains follows, all from one sample in a study of T cells in Graves' hyperthyroidism and ophthalmopathy. One entry per CDR3 protein, called by TCRdb with MiXCR from the multiplex PCR reads. Of some 420,000 distinct CDR3 sequences in the sample, roughly an eighth are singletons; the top ten hold about 4.9%. Material: blood. Receptors were obtained from a woman younger than 30 with Graves' hyperthyroidism. Each CDR3 is given with its conserved first and last residue. Each record gives: V gene, J gene, clone size, D gene, CDR3 DNA, CDR3 protein. The D gene is left open where the match is weak. Not all rows give a size; the values are once, few, many and, for expanded clones, a class.

>TRBV19|TRBJ2-7|-|-
TGTGCCAGTAGGATGGGGGGCGAGCAGTACTTC
CASRMGGEQYF
>TRBV28|TRBJ1-1|many|-
TGTGCCAGCAGTTTCCCCGACAATCCCACTGAAGCTTTCTTT
CASSFPDNPTEAFF
>TRBV6-1|TRBJ2-5|many|TRBD2
TGTGCCAGCAGTCACCCTAGCGGGAGTTTCCGGGCAGAGACCCAGTACTTC
CASSHPSGSFRAETQYF
>TRBV28|TRBJ2-5|many|-
TGTGCCAGCAGTTTTTCGGGGTCGGGGACCCAGTACTTC
CASSFSGSGTQYF
>TRBV20-1|TRBJ1-6|many|-
TGCAGTGCTCGGTGGGAAGACAGGCCGAATTCACCCCTCCACTTT
CSARWEDRPNSPLHF
>TRBV5-1|TRBJ2-7|many|TRBD2
TGCGCCAGCACCCGGATAGCGGGAGGGTTCTCCGAGCAGTACTTC
CASTRIAGGFSEQYF
>TRBV10-3|TRBJ2-2|-|-
TGTGCCATCGGGGCAGGGAACACCGGGGAGCTGTTTTTT
CAIGAGNTGELFF
>TRBV10-3|TRBJ2-7|many|-
TGTGCCATCAGTGAGTCAATCCACGAGCAGTACTTC
CAISESIHEQYF
>TRBV30|TRBJ1-4|many|-
TGTGCCTGGAATCCAGGACGGGAAAAACTGTTTTTT
CAWNPGREKLFF
>TRBV11-2|TRBJ2-2|many|-
TGTGCCAGCAGTTCCACCCCGGGACGAAACACCGGGGAGCTGTTTTTT
CASSSTPGRNTGELFF
>TRBV12-3/TRBV12-4|TRBJ2-7|many|-
TGTGCCAGCACCCAACAGGGACCACTTTACGAGCAGTACTTC
CASTQQGPLYEQYF
>TRBV7-3|TRBJ2-3|-|-
TGTGCCAGCAGCTTAACTGGCGCGAACACAGATACGCAGTATTTT
CASSLTGANTDTQYF
>TRBV20-1|TRBJ1-1|many|-
TGCAGTGCTAGGACCCCGGGGGAGACTTTCTTT
CSARTPGETFF
>TRBV28|TRBJ2-7|many|TRBD1
TGTGCCAGCAGTTCCCTGGTGACAGGGATACACGAGCAGTACTTC
CASSSLVTGIHEQYF